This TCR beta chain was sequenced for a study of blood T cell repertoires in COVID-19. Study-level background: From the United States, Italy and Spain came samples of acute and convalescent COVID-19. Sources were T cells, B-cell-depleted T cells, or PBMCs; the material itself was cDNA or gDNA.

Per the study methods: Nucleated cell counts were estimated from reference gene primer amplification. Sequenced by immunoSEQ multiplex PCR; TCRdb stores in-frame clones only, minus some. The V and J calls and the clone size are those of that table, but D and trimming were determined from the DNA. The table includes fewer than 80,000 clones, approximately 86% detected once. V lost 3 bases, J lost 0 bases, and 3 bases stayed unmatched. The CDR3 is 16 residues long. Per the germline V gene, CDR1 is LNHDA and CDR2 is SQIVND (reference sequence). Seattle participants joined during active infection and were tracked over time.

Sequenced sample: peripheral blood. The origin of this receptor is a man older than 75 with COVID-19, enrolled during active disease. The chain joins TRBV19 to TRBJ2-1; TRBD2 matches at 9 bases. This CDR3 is CASSMGGGASYNEQFF. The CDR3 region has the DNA TGTGCCAGTAGTATGGGCGGGGGGGCCTCCTACAATGAGCAGTTCTTC.